This T cell receptor (beta chain) was sequenced in a study of T cell repertoires in cytomegalovirus infection. Study summary: Carrying CMV and the relevant HLA type showed in public TCR beta signatures. Findings and limits, study-wide: Of the TCR beta families, the public ones yielded a cumulative frequency that identified carriers of CMV plus the relevant HLA. Clonotypes of TCR beta that were HLA-C-restricted and CMV-specific dominated the ex vivo response.

The CDR3 extends over 14 amino acids. CDR1 and CDR2 from the germline V gene are SGHVS and FQNEAQ. V lost 3 bases, J lost 0 bases, and 5 bases lay in between. TCRdb re-derived calls from the reads in MiXCR, one entry per CDR3 protein. The data show about 920,000 distinct CDR3 sequences, around 32% seen once. This clonotype was found many times. Antigen specificity is unknown. The receptor's source is a human donor in good health (CMV status not recorded). Some clones in this sample may be carry-over from other donors' samples. The J gene is TRBJ1-4, the V gene TRBV7-8; D remains ambiguous. The sequences come from cultured CD8+ T cells from PBMCs, collected from culture after CMV antigen stimulation. DNA of the CDR3: TGTGCCAGCAGCTTTGCCGCAACTAATGAAAAACTGTTTTTT. Protein sequence: CASSFAATNEKLFF.